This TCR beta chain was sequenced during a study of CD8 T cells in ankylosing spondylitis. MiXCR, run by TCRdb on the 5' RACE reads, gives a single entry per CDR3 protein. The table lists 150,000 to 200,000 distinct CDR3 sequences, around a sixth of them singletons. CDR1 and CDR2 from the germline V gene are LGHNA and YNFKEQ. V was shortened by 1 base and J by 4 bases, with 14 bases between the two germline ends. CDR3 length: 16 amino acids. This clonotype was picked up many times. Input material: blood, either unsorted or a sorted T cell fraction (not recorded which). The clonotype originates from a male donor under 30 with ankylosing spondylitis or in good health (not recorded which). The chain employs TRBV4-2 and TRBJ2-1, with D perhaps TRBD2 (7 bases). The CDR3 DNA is TGTGCCAGCAGCCAAGGGGGAGGGGGACTATACAATGAGCAGTTCTTC. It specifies CASSQGGGGLYNEQFF.